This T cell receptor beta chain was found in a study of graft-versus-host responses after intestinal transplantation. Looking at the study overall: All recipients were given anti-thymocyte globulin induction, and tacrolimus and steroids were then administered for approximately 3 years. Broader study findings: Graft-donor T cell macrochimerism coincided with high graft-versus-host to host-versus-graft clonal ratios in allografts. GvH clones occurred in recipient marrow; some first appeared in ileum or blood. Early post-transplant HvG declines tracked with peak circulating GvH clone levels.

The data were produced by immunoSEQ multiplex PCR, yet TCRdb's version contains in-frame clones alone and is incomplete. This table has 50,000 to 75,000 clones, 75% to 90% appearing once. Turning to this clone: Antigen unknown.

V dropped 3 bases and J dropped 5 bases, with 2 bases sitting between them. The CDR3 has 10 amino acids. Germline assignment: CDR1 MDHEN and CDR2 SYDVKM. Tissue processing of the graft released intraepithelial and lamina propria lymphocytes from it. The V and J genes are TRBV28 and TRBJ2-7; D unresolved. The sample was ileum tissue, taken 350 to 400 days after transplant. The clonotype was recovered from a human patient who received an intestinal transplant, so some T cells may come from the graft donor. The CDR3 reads CASSFNEQYF. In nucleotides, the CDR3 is TGTGCCAGCAGTTTCAACGAGCAGTACTTC.